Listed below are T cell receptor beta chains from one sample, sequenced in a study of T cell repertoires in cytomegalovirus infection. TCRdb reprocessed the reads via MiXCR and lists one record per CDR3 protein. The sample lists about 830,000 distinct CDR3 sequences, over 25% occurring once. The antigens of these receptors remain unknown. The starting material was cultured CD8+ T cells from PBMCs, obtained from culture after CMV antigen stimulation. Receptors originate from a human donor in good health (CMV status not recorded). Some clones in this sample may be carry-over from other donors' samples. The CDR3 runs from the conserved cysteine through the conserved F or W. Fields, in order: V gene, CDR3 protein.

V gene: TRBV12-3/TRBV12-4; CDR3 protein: CASSPRLQGNYGYTF
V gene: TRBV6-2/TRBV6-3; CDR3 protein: CANSASGTGNGYTF
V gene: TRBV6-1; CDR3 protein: CASSSGTLGEAFF
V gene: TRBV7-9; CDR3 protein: CASSPRKSSYNEQFF
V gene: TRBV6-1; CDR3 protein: CASSEAASSGNTIYF
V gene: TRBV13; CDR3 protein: CASSPISAKGQGPYGYTF
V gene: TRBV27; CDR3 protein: CASSLGKISGANVLTF
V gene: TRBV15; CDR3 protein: CATSRTGQGNTGELFF
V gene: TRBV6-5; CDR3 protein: CASRQGTGENEQFF
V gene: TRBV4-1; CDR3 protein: CASSQFLAGGNEQFF
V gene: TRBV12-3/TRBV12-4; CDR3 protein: CASSHYGARTDTQYF
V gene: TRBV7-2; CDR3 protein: CASSAGPRNGYTF
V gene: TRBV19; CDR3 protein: CASSLTGNIQYF
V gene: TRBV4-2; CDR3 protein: CASSRDRGRSSPLHF
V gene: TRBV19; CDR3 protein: CASSTYHRDLYGYTF
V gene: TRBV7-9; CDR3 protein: CASSLAGSGGMNEQFF
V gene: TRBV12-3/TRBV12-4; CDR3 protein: CASSFMNSDSNEQFF
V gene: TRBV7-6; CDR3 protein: CASSPLPGLAGQAQETQYF
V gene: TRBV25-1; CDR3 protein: CASSAWEDTEAFF
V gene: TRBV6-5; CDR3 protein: CASSFNRDGVTEAFF
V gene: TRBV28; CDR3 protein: CASRGDMGSGNTIYF
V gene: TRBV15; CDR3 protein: CATSRDRTGFGYTF
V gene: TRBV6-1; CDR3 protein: CASSEVKSGISYNEQFF